What follows are 20 T cell receptor beta chains derived from one specimen sequenced in a study of T-cell memory formation after mild COVID-19. Via MiXCR, TCRdb re-called the 5' RACE reads, giving one row per CDR3 protein. The sample lists fewer than 50,000 distinct CDR3 sequences; less than 8% were seen once. The sequenced sample was PBMCs or a T cell subset sorted from them (not recorded which). The source of these receptors is an adult who had mild COVID-19 (a few samples of this study predate the infection). Cell type and time point are not known.

This chain links TRBV20-1 with TRBJ1-2; D ambiguous. The V gene's germline CDR1 is DFQATT and CDR2 SNEGSKA (reference sequence). The CDR3 length is 10 residues. The germline V and J ends were trimmed by 3 bases and 6 bases, with 5 bases remaining between them. The CDR3 reads CSASDNGYTF. CDR3 nucleotides: TGCAGTGCTAGCGACAATGGCTACACCTTC.

This clonotype occurred many times. The rearrangement joins TRBV7-2 to TRBJ1-1; unclear D gene. V was shortened by 2 bases and J by 4 bases, with 11 bases between the two germline ends. CDR3 length: 14 residues. Germline V gene data show CDR1 as SGHTA and CDR2 as FQGNSA. The CDR3 region has the DNA TGTGCCAGCAGCTTACTGGTTGGCAGCACTGAAGCTTTCTTT. Its protein is CASSLLVGSTEAFF.

This clonotype occurred a few times. The chain has TRBV7-3 and TRBJ1-2; TRBD1 is a possible D gene (6 bases). Trimming removed 5 bases from V and 3 bases from J, with 16 bases in between. Germline V gives CDR1 SGHTA, CDR2 FQGTGA. The CDR3 length is 15 residues. The CDR3 reads CASSRPGTPDYGYTF. In DNA form, the CDR3 reads TGTGCCAGCAGCCGGCCCGGGACACCAGACTATGGCTACACCTTC.

The rearrangement joins TRBV5-4 to TRBJ2-7; 7 positions agree with TRBD2. The germline gives CDR1 SGHNT, CDR2 YYREEE (reference sequence). The CDR3 runs 16 residues. J lost 3 bases, V lost 1 base, and 10 bases had no gene match. DNA for the CDR3: TGTGCCAGCAGCTTGAATTCCGGGGGGTCGATCTACGAGCAGTACTTC. It is translated as CASSLNSGGSIYEQYF.

This clonotype was found a few times. The chain employs TRBV2 and TRBJ1-5; 9 bases are shared with TRBD1. After removal of 4 bases from V and 7 bases from J, the junction contained 14 bases not matched to a gene. Germline assignment: CDR1 SNHLY and CDR2 FYNNEI. The CDR3 is 17 amino acids. The CDR3 nucleotides are TGTGCCAGCAGTGGGGGACCTACGGGACAGGGTAGACAGCCCCAGCATTTT. Translation: CASSGGPTGQGRQPQHF.

This clonotype was recorded a few times. The chain has TRBV4-3 and TRBJ1-2; perhaps TRBD1 as D (5 bases). Germline CDR1 LGHNA, CDR2 YSLEER. Trimming cost V 0 bases and J 0 bases, with 11 bases left between them. CDR3 length: 16 amino acids. CDR3 coding DNA: TGCGCCAGCAGCCAAGAGTCGCAGGGTCCTAACTATGGCTACACCTTC. Translating it yields CASSQESQGPNYGYTF.

This clonotype was counted between two and nine times. The rearrangement joins TRBV7-2 to TRBJ1-2; D unresolved. The germline CDR1 and CDR2 sequences are SGHTA and FQGNSA. The CDR3 has 14 residues. Trimming removed 3 bases from V and 6 bases from J, with 14 bases in between. CDR3 coding DNA: TGTGCCAGCAGCTTTGTAGGCCAAAACCATGGCTACACCTTC. The encoded protein is CASSFVGQNHGYTF.

There are many counts of this clonotype. This chain links TRBV9 with TRBJ2-5, with 7 bases that match TRBD1. The CDR3 sequence is 15 residues long. V shed 3 bases, J shed 2 bases, and the junction held 7 bases outside the gene matches. Germline V CDR1 and CDR2: SGDLS, YYNGEE. The CDR3 nucleotides are TGTGCCAGCAGCGCTTCATCAGGGGGACAAGAGACCCAGTACTTC. Amino acids: CASSASSGGQETQYF.

The sample holds a few counts of this clonotype. The chain carries TRBV7-2 and TRBJ2-7, with a possible D match to TRBD1 (6 bases). The CDR3 is made up of 16 amino acids. The V gene's germline CDR1 is SGHTA and CDR2 FQGNSA. With 4 bases removed from V and 2 bases from J, the gap between germline ends came to 18 bases. The CDR3 DNA is TGTGCCAGCAGCTCACAGAAGACAGGCGTACCCTACGAGCAGTACTTC. This gives the protein CASSSQKTGVPYEQYF.

The rearrangement uses TRBV30 and TRBJ1-4; 7 positions agree with TRBD1. Germline V lookup: CDR1 GTSNPN, CDR2 SVGIG (reference sequence). Trimming at V came to 0 bases and at J to 7 bases, leaving 14 bases not matched to a gene. This CDR3 comprises 17 residues. The CDR3 bases are TGTGCCTGGAGTGTACGCCCTGAGGAGGGGGCAAGTGAAAAACTGTTTTTT. Amino acids: CAWSVRPEEGASEKLFF.

This clonotype appeared many times. This sequence joins TRBV7-2 and TRBJ2-7, with 8 bases identical to TRBD1. Trimming removed 4 bases from V and 3 bases from J; junction bases left unmatched: 2. The CDR3 is 13 residues long. Germline CDR1 reads SGHTA; CDR2 reads FQGNSA. The CDR3 region is CASSWGQVYEQYF. As DNA, the CDR3 is TGTGCCAGCAGCTGGGGACAGGTCTACGAGCAGTACTTC. Together with reference TRBV7-2 and TRBJ2-7, the CDR3 gives the full variable domain: GAGVSQSPSNKVTEKGKDVELRCDPISGHTALYWYRQSLGQGLEFLIYFQGNSAPDKSGLPSDRFSAERTGGSVSTLTIQRTQQEDSAVYLCASSWGQVYEQYFGPGTRLTVT.

Ten or more counts support this clonotype. The V call is TRBV18, the J call TRBJ2-5; D call uncertain. This CDR3 is 11 amino acids long. Trimming removed 1 base from V and 3 bases from J, with 0 bases in between. CDR1 and CDR2 (germline): KGHSH, LQKENI. The CDR3 reads CASSPQETQYF. The CDR3 coding sequence is TGTGCCAGCTCACCACAAGAGACCCAGTACTTC.

The chain recombines TRBV7-3 with TRBJ2-2, with a tentative D call TRBD2 (6 bases). Trimming removed 3 bases at V and 8 bases at J, with 16 bases between. Germline V lookup: CDR1 SGHTA, CDR2 FQGTGA. CDR3 length equals 15 residues. CDR3 bases: TGTGCCAGCAGCTTGGATAGCGGCGGTCCGGGGGAGCTGTTTTTT. Translation: CASSLDSGGPGELFF.

This chain connects TRBV5-1 to TRBJ2-7, with D possibly matching TRBD2 (6 bases). Trimming left V 4 bases short and J 4 bases short, with 6 bases between. CDR1 SGHRS and CDR2 YFSETQ come from the germline V gene. The CDR3 totals 11 residues. The CDR3 DNA sequence: TGCGCCAGCAGCCGGGAGTACGAGCAGTACTTC. Its translation is CASSREYEQYF.

This clonotype was seen at least ten times. The gene calls are TRBV11-2 and TRBJ2-1; unclear D gene. This CDR3 comprises 14 residues. In germline, CDR1 is SGHAT, CDR2 FQNNGV. V was pared by 3 bases and J by 9 bases, with 15 bases between. As DNA, the CDR3 is TGTGCCAGCAGCTTTCTATCTGCAGTACGTGAGCAGTTCTTC. Amino acid sequence: CASSFLSAVREQFF.

CDR3 nucleotide sequence: TGTGCCACCAGGAGCCATCCCATGGGGTCAACAGGGGTCTATGGCTACACCTTC. It codes for CATRSHPMGSTGVYGYTF. The V and J genes are TRBV15 and TRBJ1-2, with TRBD1 matching 7 bases. The germline gives CDR1 LNHNV, CDR2 YYDKDF (reference sequence). The CDR3 is 18 residues long. Trimming at V came to 6 bases and at J to 4 bases, leaving 20 bases not matched to a gene.

This clonotype was recorded at least ten times. V usage is TRBV12-3 or TRBV12-4 and J usage is TRBJ2-2, with 8 bases that match TRBD1. The CDR3 consists of 15 residues. J lost 5 bases, V lost 3 bases, and 5 bases had no gene match. The chain's CDR3 is CASSFDRGYTGELFF. The CDR3 region has the DNA TGTGCCAGCAGTTTCGACAGGGGATATACCGGGGAGCTGTTTTTT.

This clonotype was detected ten times or more. The chain joins TRBV7-2 to TRBJ2-1; D is perhaps TRBD2 (6 bases). The germline gives CDR1 SGHTA, CDR2 FQGNSA. Trimming removed 1 base at V and 4 bases at J, with 14 bases between. The CDR3 is 16 amino acids. In DNA, the CDR3 is TGTGCCAGCAGCTTAGGGAACGCGGGACCTTACAATGAGCAGTTCTTC. Translating gives CASSLGNAGPYNEQFF. The variable domain in full, completed from reference TRBV7-2 and TRBJ2-1, reads GAGVSQSPSNKVTEKGKDVELRCDPISGHTALYWYRQSLGQGLEFLIYFQGNSAPDKSGLPSDRFSAERTGGSVSTLTIQRTQQEDSAVYLCASSLGNAGPYNEQFFGPGTRLTVL.

This clonotype was observed many times. This sequence joins TRBV11-2 and TRBJ2-7, with TRBD1 matching over 9 bases. Looked up from germline, CDR1 is SGHAT and CDR2 is FQNNGV. Unmatched junction bases numbered 10, after V lost 4 bases and J lost 3 bases. The CDR3 loop spans 16 amino acids. The CDR3 spells CASSSYRGLLDYEQYF. Written as DNA, the CDR3 is TGTGCCAGCAGCTCCTACAGGGGGCTCCTCGACTACGAGCAGTACTTC. Looking up the rest from reference TRBV11-2 and TRBJ2-7 gives the full variable domain: EAGVAQSPRYKIIEKRQSVAFWCNPISGHATLYWYQQILGQGPKLLIQFQNNGVVDDSQLPKDRFSAERLKGVDSTLKIQPAKLEDSAVYLCASSSYRGLLDYEQYFGPGTRLTVT.

This sequence joins TRBV7-9 and TRBJ2-7; no clear D gene. Trimming took 6 bases from V and 6 from J, leaving 15 bases between them. The CDR3 sequence is 13 residues long. Germline V gene data show CDR1 as SEHNR and CDR2 as FQNEAQ (reference sequence). Here the CDR3 DNA reads TGTGCCAGCAGGCCCCGTGGGTCGGGCGAGCAGTACTTC. Translating gives CASRPRGSGEQYF.